This TCR beta chain was found in a study of cytomegalovirus exposure and HLA in healthy donors (dated by TCRdb to 2016 to 2017). About the investigation overall: An earlier analysis of 587 of the donors reported 250 to 350 Gb of sequence data and 100 million to 130 million unique TCR beta sequences from roughly 200 million T cells. An earlier analysis of 500 to 650 of the donors applied high-throughput TCR beta sequencing to assess whether each TCR beta V gene segment acted as functional or pseudogenic. Of the roughly 400 genotyped donors, approximately 83% fell in the genetic ancestry cluster associated with self-reported Caucasian donors. An early release covering about 600 HLA-typed donors comprised about 320 gigabases of sequencing data and tens of millions of unique TCR sequences. Several DR-DQ haplotypes were treated as single units for association and clustering because of strong linkage in the cohort. The study used immunosequencing to profile the T cell repertoires of 670 or so subjects and linked those repertoires to cytomegalovirus serostatus. Alongside the repertoire data, information on donor age, sex, ethnicity and CMV serostatus was compiled. The study aimed to test whether signatures of past pathogen exposure could be identified by cataloging public T cell receptors. On average, roughly 250,000 unique TCR beta nucleotide sequences were sequenced per donor among a few hundred genotyped donors of the cohort, with around 19% of those sequences being non-productive. Besides the first cohort of 550 to 750 subjects, a separate validation cohort made up of about 120 different subjects was used. Genome-wide SNP genotypes for about three fifths of the roughly 700 donors were used in a later genetic analysis, which treated that subset as a discovery cohort. Typing coverage varied by locus: about 620-630 donors for A, B, C, DRB1 and DQB1; roughly 520 for DQA1; more than 600 for DPA1; around 450 for DPB1. Both class I and class II loci were covered by HLA typing, at four-digit resolution. In the later analysis, no new phenotypic data were used to find candidate immune exposures; instead, reliance was placed on TCR beta sequences and their occurrence across donors. To predict cytomegalovirus infection status, the study brought together high-throughput TCR immunosequencing, statistical association of individual TCRs with disease status, and machine learning. All discovery cohort repertoires had been generated using a single sequencing platform. A later analysis re-analyzed previously published TCR beta repertoires from approximately 670 donors and added high-resolution HLA genotyping to study TCR occurrence patterns. Broad study findings and their caveats: Three of the identified cytomegalovirus-associated TCR beta chains were confirmed in vitro to be specific for cytomegalovirus antigens. Across donors, most TCR sequences were observed very rarely, whereas some public TCRs were present in many individuals. Presence/absence analyses assumed roughly uniform sequencing depth across donors, an assumption that may not hold. The authors suggested that the approach could potentially be generalized to other disease states and immunological phenotypes. Cytomegalovirus status was reported to be diagnosed by the classifier with high specificity and sensitivity in both the original and validation cohorts. According to a later analysis, TCR association rates differed among HLA loci, with DRB1 alleles showing the most associated TCRs and HLA-C alleles showing the fewest. A later analysis associated about 17,000 TCR beta sequences with specific HLA alleles at a false discovery rate of 0.05. Some IMGT-functional V segments, including TRBV6-2 and TRBV6-3, could not be told apart with the 87-base-pair reads, so those segments were excluded. An earlier analysis of approximately 500 of the donors showed that most TCR beta V segments appeared in productive rearrangements either about 90% or about 30% of the time, which broadly matched IMGT annotations. For the cohort, immune exposure information was limited to CMV serostatus. Linkage disequilibrium might explain the correlated functional status among segregating V segments, but an unknown experimental factor could not be ruled out. Most CMV-associated TCR beta chains appeared to be HLA-restricted in a later analysis, and the HLA associations seemed to be driven largely by CMV exposure. A further reported finding was that TCR beta sequences accurately predicted the HLA-A and HLA-B alleles for most subjects in the first cohort. In a later analysis, HLA-associated TCR beta chains were found to be more clonally expanded and to have lower generation probabilities than equally common non-associated chains. In a later genetic analysis, a missense DCLRE1C variant was associated with V-gene and J-gene trimming of TCR beta chains, and the association was replicated in an independent cohort. Because HLA typing was unavailable for some donors at each locus, only the typed subset was used in association tests. Because counts were too low, approximately 15 rarely observed V segments, including chromosome 9 orphons, were excluded from the earlier analysis of some 540 of the donors. A later analysis reported that several top co-occurrence clusters appeared linked to parvovirus B19, influenza, CMV and Epstein-Barr virus. Only TCR beta chains were sequenced in this cohort, and the absence of alpha or paired-chain data limited detectable features. Compared with the approximately 700-donor mean, donors in an Asian-associated ancestry cluster had fewer N-insertions in productive TCRs, according to a later genetic analysis. When HLA alleles, especially DR and DQ, strongly co-occurred, attributing TCR associations to individual alleles was difficult. A total of 150 to 200 TCR beta chains were listed by the study as associated with cytomegalovirus. A cluster of highly shared sequence variants was judged likely to be a technical artifact of the sequencing pipeline.

About this clone: Its antigen is still unknown. Base qualities were left out, and no much larger clone turns up one base away.

Preparation of the library involved the immunoSEQ multiplex PCR assay. For the multiplex PCR, a mixture combining 60 forward primers for TCR Vbeta segments and 13 reverse primers for TCR Jbeta segments was used. Amplification of the CDR3 region of rearranged TCR beta genes was performed with a multiplex PCR assay on genomic DNA. The amplified TCR beta libraries were sequenced on the Illumina HiSeq System as 87-base-pair reads. The authors' pipeline ran thus. Across the roughly 700 repertoires, a later analysis counted tens of millions of unique TCR beta chains, 9.5 million to 12 million of which were shared by at least two donors. A nearest-neighbor algorithm error-corrected the raw reads and collapsed the reads into unique sequences, merging closely related sequences to remove PCR and sequencing errors. Alignment of CDR3 sequences to IMGT reference sequences was used to assign V, D and J gene segments. For a sequence to be retained, at least a six-nucleotide match to both a V gene segment and a J gene segment was required. A rearrangement counted as productive if the CDR3 had no stop codons and remained in frame with V and J, and every other rearrangement counted as non-productive. CDR3 was defined by IMGT convention, running from the second conserved V-encoded cysteine to the conserved J-encoded phenylalanine. Sequences without an unambiguous match to a single V gene segment were excluded from the earlier analysis of almost 600 of the donors. In an earlier analysis of 587 of the donors, a V segment was called functional when productive rearrangements were above 56.7%, and segregating when the standard deviation between donors exceeded 5%. To diagnose cytomegalovirus status from the catalog of TCR beta chain sequences, a statistical classification framework was built. A later analysis assigned V and J genes by comparing TCR nucleotide sequences with IMGT/GENE-DB human TR gene sequences. Using the TCRdist pipeline, a later analysis assigned CDR3 sequences along with most-parsimonious VDJ recombination scenarios. In a later analysis, each TCR beta chain was defined by its CDR3 amino acid sequence together with its V-gene family, and reads lacking a unique V-gene family were excluded. To address suspected cross-contamination and a sequencing artifact, a later analysis removed some 620 highly shared, low-generation-probability nucleotide sequences. In a later analysis, a clonal expansion index for each public chain was calculated from normalized within-repertoire ranks of inferred template counts. In a later analysis, generation probabilities were computed using a VDJ recombination model fitted to out-of-frame rearrangements, and the results were checked against IGoR. Hypergeometric tests were used in a later analysis to score TCR-TCR, TCR-HLA and TCR-CMV co-occurrence, with a repertoire-size bias correction applied to the TCR pairs. False discovery rates were estimated in a later analysis by permuting HLA or CMV assignments 20 times. In a later analysis, co-occurring TCRs were grouped using DBSCAN, with TCRdist sequence similarity added in when clustering inside HLA-allele-positive subsets. For co-occurrence clustering, repertoires with fewer than 30,000 or more than 120,000 public chains were excluded, along with five or six repertoires with anomalous nucleotide sharing. Entries here come from immuneACCESS through TCRdb and include only in-frame sequences with V and J called. Some clones fail to appear in such tables; in the studies checked, an unresolved V gene covers under half of the shortfall, and the cause of the remainder is unknown. V and J calls and clone size follow that table, whereas D and trimming were derived from the DNA. This sample gives roughly 79,000 clones in total; 70% to 75% of them show up just once. The ten largest clones represent about 6.2% of the sample.

The cohort was made up of 666 healthy bone marrow donors. At the time of sampling, all cohort members were nominally healthy, though unrecorded immune exposures were likely present. The donor tested CMV seropositive, placing the donor among the 289 seropositive members of the cohort. A peripheral blood sample was collected from each donor, and TCR beta sequencing was performed on peripheral blood mononuclear cells. The Qiagen DNeasy Blood Extraction Kit was used to extract genomic DNA from the blood cell samples. Trimming removed 4 bases from V and 0 bases from J; the gene matches leave 6 bases unexplained. The CDR3 numbers 15 residues from cysteine through phenylalanine. Of the read, only the CDR3 DNA is kept; its 45 bases are in frame from base 1. CDR1 and CDR2, per the germline V gene, are KGHSH and LQKENI.

In this chain, TRBV18 is recombined with TRBJ2-7, with TRBD1 identical over 7 junction bases. The specimen was PBMCs. The origin of this receptor is a woman between 50 and 59 years old in good health and CMV-seropositive. The CDR3 reads as follows: CASSLPGTASYEQYF. The DNA reads as follows: TGTGCCAGCTCACTCCCCGGGACAGCCTCCTACGAGCAGTACTTC. When the CDR3 is completed using the reference TRBV18 and TRBJ2-7 genes on either side, the full variable domain is NAGVMQNPRHLVRRRGQEARLRCSPMKGHSHVYWYRQLPEEGLKFMVYLQKENIIDESGMPKERFSAEFPKEGPSILRIQQVVRGDSAAYFCASSLPGTASYEQYFGPGTRLTVT.